A single TCR beta chain is shown here with its context. Its antigen is unidentified. The record originates from a study of shared clonotypes between healthy human individuals. Study-level background: Participating donors consisted of two women and a few men aged 18 to 49. Study-wide results and limits: Compared with clonotypes that all four donors shared, non-shared clonotypes had lower generation probabilities.

Naive CD8 populations comprised CD45RO-negative cells positively selected for CCR7, excluding terminally differentiated effector memory CD45RA+ cells. Healthy HIV-negative adults with no recent acute infections or vaccinations were recruited as donors. The data were produced by immunoSEQ multiplex PCR, yet TCRdb's version contains in-frame clones alone and is incomplete. The table lists around 1,900,000 clones, 93% of them singletons. Sequenced material: naive CD8+ T cells from PBMCs. This TCR was sampled from a man younger than 30 in good health. Some clones in this sample may be carry-over from other donors' samples.

The CDR3 reads CASSVKAGSSYEQYF. The DNA for the CDR3 is TGTGCCAGCAGCGTAAAGGCGGGGAGCTCCTACGAGCAGTACTTC. The chain joins TRBV9 to TRBJ2-7; the D gene is possibly TRBD2 (6 bases). Germline V lookup: CDR1 SGDLS, CDR2 YYNGEE. This CDR3 is built from 15 residues. The ends were cut back, 1 base at V and 0 bases at J, with 11 bases in the middle. Supplemented by reference TRBV9 and TRBJ2-7, the full variable domain reads DSGVTQTPKHLITATGQRVTLRCSPRSGDLSVYWYQQSLDQGLQFLIQYYNGEERAKGNILERFSAQQFPDLHSELNLSSLELGDSALYFCASSVKAGSSYEQYFGPGTRLTVT.